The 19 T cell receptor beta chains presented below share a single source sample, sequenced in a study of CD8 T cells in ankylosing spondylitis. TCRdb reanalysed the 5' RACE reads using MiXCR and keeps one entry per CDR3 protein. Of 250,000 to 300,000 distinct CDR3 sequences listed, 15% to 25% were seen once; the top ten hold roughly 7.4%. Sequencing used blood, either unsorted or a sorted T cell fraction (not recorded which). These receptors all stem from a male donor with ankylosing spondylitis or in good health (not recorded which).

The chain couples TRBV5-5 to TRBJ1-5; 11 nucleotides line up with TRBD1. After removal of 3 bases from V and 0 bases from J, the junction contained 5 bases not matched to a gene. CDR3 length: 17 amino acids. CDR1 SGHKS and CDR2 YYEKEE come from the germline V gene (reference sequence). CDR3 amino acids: CASSWGQGGNSNQPQHF. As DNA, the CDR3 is TGTGCCAGCAGCTGGGGACAGGGGGGGAATAGCAATCAGCCCCAGCATTTT.

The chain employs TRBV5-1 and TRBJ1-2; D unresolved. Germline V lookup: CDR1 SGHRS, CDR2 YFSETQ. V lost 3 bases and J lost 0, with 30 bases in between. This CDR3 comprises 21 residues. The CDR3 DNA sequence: TGCGCCAGCAGCTCGATGCCTAGAGCACCGGGTTTACTCATAACTAACTATGGCTACACCTTC. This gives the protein CASSSMPRAPGLLITNYGYTF.

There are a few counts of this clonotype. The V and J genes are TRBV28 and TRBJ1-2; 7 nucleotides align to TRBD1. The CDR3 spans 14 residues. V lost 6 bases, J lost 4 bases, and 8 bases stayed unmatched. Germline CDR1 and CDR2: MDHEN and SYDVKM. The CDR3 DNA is TGTGCCAGCAGAACAGGGGCGCTTAGCTATGGCTACACCTTC. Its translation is CASRTGALSYGYTF.

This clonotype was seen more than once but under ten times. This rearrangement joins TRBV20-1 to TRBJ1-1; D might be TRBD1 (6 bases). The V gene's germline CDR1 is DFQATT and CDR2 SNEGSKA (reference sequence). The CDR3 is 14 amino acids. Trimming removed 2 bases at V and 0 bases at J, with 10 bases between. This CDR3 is CSARYNRVNTEAFF. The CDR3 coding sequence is TGCAGTGCTAGATATAACAGGGTGAACACTGAAGCTTTCTTT.

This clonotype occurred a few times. CDR3 in amino acids: CASSQGWGTDTQYF. In DNA form, the CDR3 reads TGTGCCAGCAGCCAGGGATGGGGCACAGATACGCAGTATTTT. The chain combines TRBV12-3 or TRBV12-4 with TRBJ2-3, with D perhaps TRBD1 (5 bases). The CDR3 extends over 14 amino acids. Between the trimmed V and J ends, which lost 6 bases and 1 base, there was a span of 11 bases.

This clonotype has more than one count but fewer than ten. In nucleotides, the CDR3 is TGTGCCAGCAGTTATGGTGGGGGAGCTTACTATGGCTACACCTTC. It translates to CASSYGGGAYYGYTF. This chain uses TRBV6-5 with TRBJ1-2, with D perhaps TRBD1 (5 bases). V lost 3 bases to trimming and J lost 3 bases, with 14 bases between them. Germline CDR1 MNHEY, CDR2 SVGAGI. The CDR3 runs 15 residues.

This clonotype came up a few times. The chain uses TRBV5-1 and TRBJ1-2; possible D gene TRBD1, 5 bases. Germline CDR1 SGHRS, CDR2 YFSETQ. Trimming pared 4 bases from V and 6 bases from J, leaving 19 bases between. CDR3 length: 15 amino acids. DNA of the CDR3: TGCGCCAGCAGCCAAGAGGTCCAGGGCGCCCATGGCTACACCTTC. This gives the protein CASSQEVQGAHGYTF.

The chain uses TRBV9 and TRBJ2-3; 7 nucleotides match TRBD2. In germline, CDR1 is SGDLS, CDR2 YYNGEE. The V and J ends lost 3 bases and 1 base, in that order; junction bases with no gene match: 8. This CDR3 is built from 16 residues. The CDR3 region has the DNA TGTGCCAGCAGCGCCCGGGGGGTCACCGGCACAGATACGCAGTATTTT. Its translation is CASSARGVTGTDTQYF.

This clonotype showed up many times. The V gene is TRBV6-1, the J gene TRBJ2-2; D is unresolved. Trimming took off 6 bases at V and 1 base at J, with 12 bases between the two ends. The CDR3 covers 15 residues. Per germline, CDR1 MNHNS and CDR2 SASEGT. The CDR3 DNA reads TGTGCCAGCAGCCAAGGACCCCTGAACACCGGGGAGCTGTTTTTT. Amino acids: CASSQGPLNTGELFF.

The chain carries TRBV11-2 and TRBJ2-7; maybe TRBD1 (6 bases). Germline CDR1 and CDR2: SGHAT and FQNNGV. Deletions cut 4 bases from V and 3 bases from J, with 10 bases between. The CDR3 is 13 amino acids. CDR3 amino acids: CASSSGQFYEQYV. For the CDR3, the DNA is TGTGCCAGCAGCTCTGGACAGTTCTACGAGCAGTACGTC.

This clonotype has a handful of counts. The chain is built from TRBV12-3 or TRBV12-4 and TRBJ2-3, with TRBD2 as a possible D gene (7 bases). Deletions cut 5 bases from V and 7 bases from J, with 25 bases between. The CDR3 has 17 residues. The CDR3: CASSPPGGAGVLNTQYF. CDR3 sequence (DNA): TGTGCCAGCAGTCCCCCTGGGGGGGCCGGAGTTTTGAATACGCAGTATTTT.

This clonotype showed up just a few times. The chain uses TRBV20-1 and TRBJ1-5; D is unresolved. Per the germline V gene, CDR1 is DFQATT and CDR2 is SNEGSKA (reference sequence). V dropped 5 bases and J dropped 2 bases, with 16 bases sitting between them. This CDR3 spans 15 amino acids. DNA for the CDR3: TGCAGTGCTCCATTGGACGAGATGGGCAATCAGCCCCAGCATTTT. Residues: CSAPLDEMGNQPQHF.

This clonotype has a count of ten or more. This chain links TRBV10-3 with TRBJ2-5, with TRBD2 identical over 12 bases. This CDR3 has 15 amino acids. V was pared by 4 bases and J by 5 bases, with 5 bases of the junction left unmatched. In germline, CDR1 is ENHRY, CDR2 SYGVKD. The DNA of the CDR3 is TGTGCCATCAGTGGGACTAGCGGGGTTGGGGAGACCCAGTACTTC. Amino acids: CAISGTSGVGETQYF.

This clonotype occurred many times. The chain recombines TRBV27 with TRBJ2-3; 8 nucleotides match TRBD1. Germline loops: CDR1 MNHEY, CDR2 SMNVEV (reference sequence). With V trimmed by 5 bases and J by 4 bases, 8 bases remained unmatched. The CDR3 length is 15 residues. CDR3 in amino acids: CASSLGQGAPDTQYF. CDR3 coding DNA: TGTGCCAGCAGTCTCGGGCAGGGGGCCCCAGATACGCAGTATTTT.

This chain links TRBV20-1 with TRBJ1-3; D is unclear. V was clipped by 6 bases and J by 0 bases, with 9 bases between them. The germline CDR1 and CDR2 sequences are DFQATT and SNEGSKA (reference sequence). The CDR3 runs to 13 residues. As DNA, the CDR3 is TGCAGTGCCCAAAAGAGCTCTGGAAACACCATATATTTT. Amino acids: CSAQKSSGNTIYF.

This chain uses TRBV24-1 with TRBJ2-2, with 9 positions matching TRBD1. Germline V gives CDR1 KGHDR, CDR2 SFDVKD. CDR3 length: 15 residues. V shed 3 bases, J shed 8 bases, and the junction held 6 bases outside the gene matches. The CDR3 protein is CATSDPRDRDGELFF. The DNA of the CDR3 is TGTGCCACCAGTGATCCCCGGGACAGGGATGGGGAGCTGTTTTTT.

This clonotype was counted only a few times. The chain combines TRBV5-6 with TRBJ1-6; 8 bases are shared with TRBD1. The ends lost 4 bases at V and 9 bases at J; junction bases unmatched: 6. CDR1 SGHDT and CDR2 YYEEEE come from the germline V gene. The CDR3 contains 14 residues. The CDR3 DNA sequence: TGTGCCAGCAGCGTCGGGACAGGAGGTTCACCCCTCCACTTT. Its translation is CASSVGTGGSPLHF.

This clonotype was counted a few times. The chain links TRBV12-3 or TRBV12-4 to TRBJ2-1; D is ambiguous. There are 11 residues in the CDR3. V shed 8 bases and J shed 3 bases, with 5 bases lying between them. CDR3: CASVGYNEQFF. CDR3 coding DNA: TGTGCCAGCGTGGGCTACAATGAGCAGTTCTTC.

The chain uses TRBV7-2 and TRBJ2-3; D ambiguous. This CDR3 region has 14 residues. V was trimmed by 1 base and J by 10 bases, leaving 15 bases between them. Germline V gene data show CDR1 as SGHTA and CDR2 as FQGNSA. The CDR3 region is CASSLDGQLRPQYF. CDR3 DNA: TGTGCCAGCAGCTTAGACGGCCAACTACGGCCGCAGTATTTT.